This TCR beta chain was obtained from a study of cytomegalovirus exposure and HLA in healthy donors. Study-wide background: The 120 or so validation repertoires, a later analysis reported, used the same platform as the roughly 610 first-cohort repertoires.

This clone has only one observation. Antigen specificity is unknown. Study outcomes and limitations: According to a later analysis, TCR clusters from the first cohort tended to co-occur in the 120 or so validation repertoires. Diagnosis of cytomegalovirus status made by the classifier reportedly showed high specificity and sensitivity.

Measured with immunoSEQ multiplex PCR; TCRdb has only the in-frame clones, and not every one. The table has roughly 60,000 clones, around 94% seen once. V shed 7 bases, J shed 3 bases, and the junction held 10 bases outside the gene matches. Germline loops: CDR1 MNHEY, CDR2 SMNVEV (reference sequence). The CDR3 is made up of 15 amino acids. Sequences were obtained from PBMCs. The sequence derives from a man younger than 35 in good health and CMV-seronegative. This sequence joins TRBV27 and TRBJ2-3; 7 bases map to TRBD1. The CDR3 protein is CASTHSTGTTDTQYF. In DNA, the CDR3 is TGTGCCAGCACCCATTCGACAGGGACAACAGATACGCAGTATTTT.